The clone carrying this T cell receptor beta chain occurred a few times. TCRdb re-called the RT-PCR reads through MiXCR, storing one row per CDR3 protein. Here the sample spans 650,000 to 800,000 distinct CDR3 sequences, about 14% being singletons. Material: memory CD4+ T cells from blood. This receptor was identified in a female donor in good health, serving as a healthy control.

CDR3 protein: CAWDQGSPYEQYF. The CDR3 bases are TGTGCCTGGGATCAGGGATCACCCTACGAGCAGTACTTC. The chain couples TRBV30 to TRBJ2-7, with D possibly matching TRBD1 (5 bases). The CDR3 has 13 residues. Per germline, CDR1 GTSNPN and CDR2 SVGIG (reference sequence). Trimming took 5 bases from V and 2 from J, leaving 13 bases between them.